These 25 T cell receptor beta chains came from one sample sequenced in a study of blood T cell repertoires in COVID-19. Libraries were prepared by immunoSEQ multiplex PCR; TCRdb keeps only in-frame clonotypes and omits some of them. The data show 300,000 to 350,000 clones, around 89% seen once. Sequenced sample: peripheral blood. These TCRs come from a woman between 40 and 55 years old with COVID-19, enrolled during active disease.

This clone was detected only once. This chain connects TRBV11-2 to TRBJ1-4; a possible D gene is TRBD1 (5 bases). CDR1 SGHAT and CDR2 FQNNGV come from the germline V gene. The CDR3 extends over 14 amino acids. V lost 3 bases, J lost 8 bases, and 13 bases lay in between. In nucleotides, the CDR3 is TGTGCCAGCAGCTTGTCGGGGGGGAACGAAAAACTGTTTTTT. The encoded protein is CASSLSGGNEKLFF.

The CDR3 coding sequence is TGCGCCAGCAGCCGGGGGGAGTTCGCGGGAGGGACAGATACGCAGTATTTT. It codes for CASSRGEFAGGTDTQYF. This rearrangement joins TRBV4-1 to TRBJ2-3; TRBD2 agrees at 9 bases. Germline V gives CDR1 MGHRA, CDR2 YSYEKL. The CDR3 runs 17 residues. The V gene end was trimmed by 4 bases and the J gene end by 3 bases; junction bases not matched to a gene: 11.

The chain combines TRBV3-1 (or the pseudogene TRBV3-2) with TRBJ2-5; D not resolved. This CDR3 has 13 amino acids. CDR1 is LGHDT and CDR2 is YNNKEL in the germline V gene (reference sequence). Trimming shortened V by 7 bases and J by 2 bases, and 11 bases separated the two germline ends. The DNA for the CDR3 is TGTGCCAGCAATTCTGCCACACAAGAGACCCAGTACTTC. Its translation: CASNSATQETQYF.

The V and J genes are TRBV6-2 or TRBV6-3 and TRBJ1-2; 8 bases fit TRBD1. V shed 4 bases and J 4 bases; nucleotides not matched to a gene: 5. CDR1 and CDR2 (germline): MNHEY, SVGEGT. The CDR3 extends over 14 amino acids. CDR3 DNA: TGTGCCAGCAGTTTGACAGGGGAGTCCTATGGCTACACCTTC. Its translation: CASSLTGESYGYTF.

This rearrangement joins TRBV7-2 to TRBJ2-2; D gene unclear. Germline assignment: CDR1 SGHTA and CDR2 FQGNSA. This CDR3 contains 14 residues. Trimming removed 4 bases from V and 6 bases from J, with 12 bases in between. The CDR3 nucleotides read TGTGCCAGCAGCTCAGCAGTTGTAGCCGGGGAGCTGTTTTTT. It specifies CASSSAVVAGELFF. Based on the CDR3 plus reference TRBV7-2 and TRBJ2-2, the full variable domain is GAGVSQSPSNKVTEKGKDVELRCDPISGHTALYWYRQSLGQGLEFLIYFQGNSAPDKSGLPSDRFSAERTGGSVSTLTIQRTQQEDSAVYLCASSSAVVAGELFFGEGSRLTVL.

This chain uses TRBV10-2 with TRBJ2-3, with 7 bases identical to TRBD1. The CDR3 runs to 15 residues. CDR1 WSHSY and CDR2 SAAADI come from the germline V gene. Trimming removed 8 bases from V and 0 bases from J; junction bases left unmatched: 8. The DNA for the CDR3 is TGCGCCAGCCGTAACAGGGGTCCTAGCACAGATACGCAGTATTTT. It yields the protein CASRNRGPSTDTQYF.

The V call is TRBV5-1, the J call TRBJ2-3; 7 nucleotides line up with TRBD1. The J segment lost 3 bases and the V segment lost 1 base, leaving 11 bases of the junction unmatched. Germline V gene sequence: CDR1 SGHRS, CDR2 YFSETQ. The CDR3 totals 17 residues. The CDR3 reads CASSLTKTGSLTDTQYF. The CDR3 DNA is TGCGCCAGCAGCTTGACGAAGACAGGGTCGCTTACAGATACGCAGTATTTT.

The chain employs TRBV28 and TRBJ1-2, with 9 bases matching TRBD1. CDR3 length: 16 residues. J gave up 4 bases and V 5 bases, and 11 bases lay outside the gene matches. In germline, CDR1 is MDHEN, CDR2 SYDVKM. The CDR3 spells CASSRPPGQGSYGYTF. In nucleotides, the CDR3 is TGTGCCAGCAGTAGGCCCCCGGGACAGGGCTCCTATGGCTACACCTTC.

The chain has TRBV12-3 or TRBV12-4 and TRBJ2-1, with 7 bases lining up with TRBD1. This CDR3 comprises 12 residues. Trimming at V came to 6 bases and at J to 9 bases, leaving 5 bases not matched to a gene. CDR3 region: CASSHRGAEQFF. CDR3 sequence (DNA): TGTGCCAGCAGCCACAGGGGCGCTGAGCAGTTCTTC.

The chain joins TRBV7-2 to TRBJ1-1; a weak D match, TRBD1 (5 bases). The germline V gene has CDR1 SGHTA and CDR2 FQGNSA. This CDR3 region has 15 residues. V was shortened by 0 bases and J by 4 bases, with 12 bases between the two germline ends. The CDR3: CASSLAGTFGTEAFF. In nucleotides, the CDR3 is TGTGCCAGCAGCTTAGCGGGGACTTTTGGCACTGAAGCTTTCTTT.

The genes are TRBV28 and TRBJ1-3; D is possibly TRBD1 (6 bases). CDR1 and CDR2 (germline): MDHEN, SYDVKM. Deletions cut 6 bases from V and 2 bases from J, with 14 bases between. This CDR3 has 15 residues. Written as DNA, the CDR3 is TGTGCCAGCAGCCCCCAGGGGAGTGCTGGAAACACCATATATTTT. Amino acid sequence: CASSPQGSAGNTIYF.

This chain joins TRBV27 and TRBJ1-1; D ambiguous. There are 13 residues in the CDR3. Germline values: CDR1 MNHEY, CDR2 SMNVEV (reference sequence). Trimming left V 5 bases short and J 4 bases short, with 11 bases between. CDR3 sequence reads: CASSVAIGTEAFF. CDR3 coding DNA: TGTGCCAGCAGTGTTGCGATTGGCACTGAAGCTTTCTTT.

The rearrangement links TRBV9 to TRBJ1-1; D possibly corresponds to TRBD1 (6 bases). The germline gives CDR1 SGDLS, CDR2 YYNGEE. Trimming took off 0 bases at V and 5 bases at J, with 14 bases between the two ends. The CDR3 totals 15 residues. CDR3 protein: CASSVAQGLVTEAFF. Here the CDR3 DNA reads TGTGCCAGCAGCGTAGCCCAGGGGCTCGTTACTGAAGCTTTCTTT.

CDR3 region: CASSLAQETQYF. CDR3 nucleotides: TGCGCCAGCAGCTTGGCCCAGGAGACCCAGTACTTC. The rearrangement joins TRBV5-1 to TRBJ2-5; the D is unclear. The CDR3 covers 12 residues. Germline V gene sequence: CDR1 SGHRS, CDR2 YFSETQ. Trimming left V 0 bases short and J 5 bases short, with 5 bases between.

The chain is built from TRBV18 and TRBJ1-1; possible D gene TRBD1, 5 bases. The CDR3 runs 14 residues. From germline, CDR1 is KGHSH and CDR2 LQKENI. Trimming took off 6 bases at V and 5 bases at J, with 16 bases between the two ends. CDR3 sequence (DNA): TGTGCCAGCTCCATAAAGGGGTTGGGGACTGAAGCTTTCTTT. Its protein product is CASSIKGLGTEAFF.

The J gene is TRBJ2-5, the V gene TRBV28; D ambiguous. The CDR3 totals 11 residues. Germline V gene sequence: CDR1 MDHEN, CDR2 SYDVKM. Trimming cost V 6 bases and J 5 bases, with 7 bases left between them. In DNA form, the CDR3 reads TGTGCCAGCAGGCGTTCGGAGACCCAGTACTTC. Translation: CASRRSETQYF.

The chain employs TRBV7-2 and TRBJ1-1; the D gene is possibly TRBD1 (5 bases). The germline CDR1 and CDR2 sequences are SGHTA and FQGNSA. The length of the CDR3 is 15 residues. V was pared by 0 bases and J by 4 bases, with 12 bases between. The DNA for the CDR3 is TGTGCCAGCAGCTTAGCGTGGACATCACGCACTGAAGCTTTCTTT. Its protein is CASSLAWTSRTEAFF.

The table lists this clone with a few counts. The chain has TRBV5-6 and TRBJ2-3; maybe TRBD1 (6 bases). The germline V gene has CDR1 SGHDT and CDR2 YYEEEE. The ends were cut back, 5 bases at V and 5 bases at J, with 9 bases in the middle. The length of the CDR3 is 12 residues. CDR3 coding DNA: TGTGCCAGCAGTATACAGGGAGATACGCAGTATTTT. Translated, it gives CASSIQGDTQYF.

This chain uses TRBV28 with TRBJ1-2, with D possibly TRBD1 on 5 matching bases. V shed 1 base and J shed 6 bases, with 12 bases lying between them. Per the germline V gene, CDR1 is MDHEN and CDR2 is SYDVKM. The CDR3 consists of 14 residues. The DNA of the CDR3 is TGTGCCAGCAGTTTATTCTCCGGGACTAATGGCTACACCTTC. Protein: CASSLFSGTNGYTF.

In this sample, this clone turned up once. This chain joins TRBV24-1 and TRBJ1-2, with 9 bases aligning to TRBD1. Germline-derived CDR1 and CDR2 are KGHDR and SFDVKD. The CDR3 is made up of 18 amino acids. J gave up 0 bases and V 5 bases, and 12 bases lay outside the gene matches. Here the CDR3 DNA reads TGTGCCACCAGTGCTTGGGGACAGGGAGACGGATCTAACTATGGCTACACCTTC. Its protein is CATSAWGQGDGSNYGYTF.

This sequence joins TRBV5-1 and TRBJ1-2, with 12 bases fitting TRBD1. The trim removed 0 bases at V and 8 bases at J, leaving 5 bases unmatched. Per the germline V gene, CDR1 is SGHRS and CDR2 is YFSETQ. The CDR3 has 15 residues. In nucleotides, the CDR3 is TGCGCCAGCAGCTTGGAGGGACAGGGGGCTTCCGGCTACACCTTC. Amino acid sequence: CASSLEGQGASGYTF.

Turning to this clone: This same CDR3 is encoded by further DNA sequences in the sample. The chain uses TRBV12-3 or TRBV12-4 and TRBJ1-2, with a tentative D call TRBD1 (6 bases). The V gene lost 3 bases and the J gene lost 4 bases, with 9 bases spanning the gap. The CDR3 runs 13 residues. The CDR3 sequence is CASSLRGGYGYTF. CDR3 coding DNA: TGTGCCAGCAGTTTGCGAGGGGGCTATGGCTACACCTTC.

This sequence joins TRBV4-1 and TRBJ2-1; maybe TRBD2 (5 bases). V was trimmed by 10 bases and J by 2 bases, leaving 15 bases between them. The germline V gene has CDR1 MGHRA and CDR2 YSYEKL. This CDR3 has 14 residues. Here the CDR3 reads CATSSGGAYNEQFF. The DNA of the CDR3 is TGCGCCACCTCCAGCGGAGGAGCCTACAATGAGCAGTTCTTC.

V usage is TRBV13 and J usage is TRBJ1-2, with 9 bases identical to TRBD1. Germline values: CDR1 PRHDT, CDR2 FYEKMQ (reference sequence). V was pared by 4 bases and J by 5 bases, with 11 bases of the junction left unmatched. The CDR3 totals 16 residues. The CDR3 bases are TGTGCCAGCAGCTCCCTTTCGACAGGGGGGGAATATGGCTACACCTTC. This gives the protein CASSSLSTGGEYGYTF.

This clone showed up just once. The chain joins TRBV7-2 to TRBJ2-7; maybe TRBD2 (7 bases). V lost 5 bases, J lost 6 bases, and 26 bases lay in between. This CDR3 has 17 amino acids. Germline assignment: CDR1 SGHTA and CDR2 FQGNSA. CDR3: CASSLGGQGASLREQYF. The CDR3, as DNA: TGTGCCAGCAGCCTGGGGGGGCAGGGCGCATCACTACGCGAGCAGTACTTC.